The 29 T cell receptor beta chains listed next were all sequenced from one sample in a study of blood T cell repertoires in COVID-19 (dated by TCRdb to the early 2020s). Libraries came from the immunoSEQ multiplex PCR assay. The clones in this table, taken by TCRdb from immuneACCESS, are in-frame only. Not every clone is retained; where verified, under half of the shortfall comes from an unresolved V gene, and the cause of the rest is unknown. This sample gives over 250,000 clones in total; 80% to 90% of them show up just once. The top ten clones comprise around a tenth of the sample. Material: peripheral blood. All receptors come from a woman aged 50 to 60 who had recovered from COVID-19.

This chain uses TRBV11-1 with TRBJ2-1; D may be TRBD1 (5 bases). The germline V gene encodes CDR1 SGHAT and CDR2 FQDESV (reference sequence). V was cut by 5 bases and J by 4 bases, with 9 bases left in between. The CDR3 sequence is 13 residues long. The CDR3 region is CASSLQVYNEQFF. The CDR3 DNA follows: TGTGCCAGCAGCCTACAGGTTTACAATGAGCAGTTCTTC.

This chain links TRBV25-1 with TRBJ1-4; D perhaps matches TRBD1 (5 bases). This CDR3 is 14 amino acids long. V was clipped by 3 bases and J by 5 bases, with 10 bases between them. Germline V gives CDR1 MGHDK, CDR2 SYGVNS. The CDR3 bases are TGTGCCAGCAGTGACCCGGGACTGAATGAAAAACTGTTTTTT. This codes for CASSDPGLNEKLFF.

The chain uses TRBV5-1 and TRBJ2-5, with TRBD2 identical over 10 bases. V was clipped by 0 bases and J by 5 bases; unmatched bases: 4. The CDR3 totals 15 residues. The germline gives CDR1 SGHRS, CDR2 YFSETQ. The CDR3 protein is CASSLEGLAFETQYF. The CDR3 DNA reads TGCGCCAGCAGCTTGGAGGGACTAGCGTTCGAGACCCAGTACTTC. The entire variable domain, with the rest obtained from reference TRBV5-1 and TRBJ2-5, is as follows: KAGVTQTPRYLIKTRGQQVTLSCSPISGHRSVSWYQQTPGQGLQFLFEYFSETQRNKGNFPGRFSGRQFSNSRSEMNVSTLELGDSALYLCASSLEGLAFETQYFGPGTRLLVL.

The V and J genes are TRBV5-1 and TRBJ2-5; the D is unclear. CDR3 size: 16 residues. Between the trimmed V and J ends, which lost 0 bases and 4 bases, there was a span of 16 bases. Germline loops: CDR1 SGHRS, CDR2 YFSETQ. CDR3 DNA sequence: TGCGCCAGCAGCTTGGGTGCTGACACCCTGGGAGAGACCCAGTACTTC. Translating gives CASSLGADTLGETQYF.

The V call is TRBV15, the J call TRBJ2-2; no clear D gene. The V gene's germline CDR1 is LNHNV and CDR2 YYDKDF (reference sequence). The CDR3 sequence is 13 residues long. The V and J ends lost 1 base and 4 bases respectively, with 4 bases between them. The chain's CDR3 is CATSRGGTGELFF. The CDR3 DNA reads as TGTGCCACCAGCAGAGGAGGCACCGGGGAGCTGTTTTTT.

The chain employs TRBV9 and TRBJ2-1, with 8 bases lining up with TRBD1. With 6 bases clipped from V and 0 bases from J, the junction kept 5 bases outside the gene matches. Germline V lookup: CDR1 SGDLS, CDR2 YYNGEE. The CDR3 loop spans 15 amino acids. The CDR3 here is CASTDGQGSYNEQFF. CDR3 DNA: TGTGCCAGCACCGATGGACAGGGCTCCTACAATGAGCAGTTCTTC.

This clone was recorded only once. This chain uses TRBV28 with TRBJ1-4, with D uncertain. The CDR3 sequence is 14 residues long. CDR1 and CDR2 from the germline V gene are MDHEN and SYDVKM. The germline V and J ends were trimmed by 6 bases and 4 bases, with 12 bases remaining between them. DNA of the CDR3: TGTGCCAGCAGCACCCCGGGAATTAATGAAAAACTGTTTTTT. Translated, it gives CASSTPGINEKLFF.

The rearrangement joins TRBV29-1 to TRBJ2-2; no clear D gene. Between the trimmed V and J ends, which lost 7 bases and 5 bases, there was a span of 17 bases. The CDR3 totals 14 residues. Germline values: CDR1 SQVTM, CDR2 ANQGSEA. CDR3 sequence: CSARNTVRTGELFF. DNA of the CDR3: TGCAGCGCCCGCAACACAGTAAGGACCGGGGAGCTGTTTTTT.

The chain has TRBV7-9 and TRBJ1-1; D gene unclear. The V gene's germline CDR1 is SEHNR and CDR2 FQNEAQ (reference sequence). The CDR3 has 15 residues. Trimming cost V 6 bases and J 1 base, with 15 bases left between them. The CDR3 nucleotides are TGTGCCAGCAGGTTGGTTAACACCCCGAACACTGAAGCTTTCTTT. This gives the protein CASRLVNTPNTEAFF.

V usage is TRBV7-3 and J usage is TRBJ2-7; 14 nucleotides match TRBD2. This CDR3 is built from 16 residues. Germline V gene lookup returns CDR1 SGHTA and CDR2 FQGTGA. Unmatched junction bases numbered 11, after V lost 2 bases and J lost 11 bases. Here the CDR3 reads CASSLPVRLAGGREYF. The CDR3 DNA follows: TGTGCCAGCAGCTTACCCGTACGACTAGCGGGAGGGCGGGAGTACTTC. Full variable domain (outside the CDR3, taken from reference TRBV7-3 and TRBJ2-7): GAGVSQTPSNKVTEKGKYVELRCDPISGHTALYWYRQSLGQGPEFLIYFQGTGAADDSGLPNDRFFAVRPEGSVSTLKIQRTERGDSAVYLCASSLPVRLAGGREYFGPGTRLTVT.

The V gene is TRBV7-2, the J gene TRBJ2-5; 8 positions agree with TRBD2. There are 15 residues in the CDR3. The germline V gene has CDR1 SGHTA and CDR2 FQGNSA. J gave up 2 bases and V 1 base, and 3 bases lay outside the gene matches. The CDR3 here is CASSLVTSGQETQYF. CDR3 nucleotide sequence: TGTGCCAGCAGCTTAGTAACTAGCGGACAAGAGACCCAGTACTTC.

V usage is TRBV7-2 and J usage is TRBJ1-6, with 10 bases that match TRBD1. V lost 5 bases to trimming and J lost 8 bases; unmatched junction nucleotides: 3. CDR3 size: 14 residues. CDR1 and CDR2 (germline): SGHTA, FQGNSA. The CDR3 bases are TGTGCCAGCAGCCGGGACAGGGGTTATTCACCCCTCCACTTT. This sequence encodes CASSRDRGYSPLHF.

The chain couples TRBV9 to TRBJ2-7; D might be TRBD2 (6 bases). Between the trimmed V and J ends, which lost 0 bases and 6 bases, there was a span of 19 bases. This CDR3 is built from 16 residues. Germline-derived CDR1 and CDR2 are SGDLS and YYNGEE. The CDR3 nucleotides are TGTGCCAGCAGCGTAGCGCTTGGCGGGACCCTACGCGAGCAGTACTTC. Translating it yields CASSVALGGTLREQYF.

This sequence joins TRBV7-2 and TRBJ1-2; 12 positions match TRBD1. The V and J ends lost 5 bases and 3 bases, in that order; junction bases with no gene match: 13. This CDR3 has 18 residues. CDR1 is SGHTA, CDR2 FQGNSA, per germline. In DNA, the CDR3 is TGTGCCAGCAGCCTCCCCCGGGACAGGGGGCAAAGTTACTATGGCTACACCTTC. Amino acid sequence: CASSLPRDRGQSYYGYTF.

This clone was counted a single time. The rearrangement uses TRBV19 and TRBJ1-2; D not resolved. Deletions cut 3 bases from V and 8 bases from J, with 16 bases between. This CDR3 has 14 residues. Germline V gives CDR1 LNHDA, CDR2 SQIVND (reference sequence). The CDR3 DNA reads TGTGCCAGTAGTATCGTGCTGGGAGTTTACGGCTACACCTTC. Its protein is CASSIVLGVYGYTF. Full variable domain (remainder filled in from reference TRBV19 and TRBJ1-2): DGGITQSPKYLFRKEGQNVTLSCEQNLNHDAMYWYRQDPGQGLRLIYYSQIVNDFQKGDIAEGYSVSREKKESFPLTVTSAQKNPTAFYLCASSIVLGVYGYTFGSGTRLTVV.

The chain combines TRBV19 with TRBJ1-5; 7 bases are a match to TRBD1. This CDR3 has 16 amino acids. Germline CDR1 reads LNHDA; CDR2 reads SQIVND (reference sequence). After removal of 3 bases from V and 1 base from J, the junction contained 6 bases not matched to a gene. The CDR3 loop reads CASSMATGRSNQPQHF. In nucleotides, the CDR3 is TGTGCCAGTAGTATGGCGACAGGGAGAAGCAATCAGCCCCAGCATTTT.

This rearrangement joins TRBV28 to TRBJ2-6; weak D call: TRBD1 (6 bases). Germline V gives CDR1 MDHEN, CDR2 SYDVKM. This CDR3 comprises 17 residues. Trimming left V 3 bases short and J 0 bases short, with 12 bases between. CDR3 amino acids: CASSFPTGISGANVLTF. The CDR3 DNA follows: TGTGCCAGCAGTTTTCCCACAGGGATCTCTGGGGCCAACGTCCTGACTTTC.

This chain uses TRBV9 with TRBJ1-2; the D gene is possibly TRBD1 (6 bases). The germline CDR1 and CDR2 sequences are SGDLS and YYNGEE. The CDR3 covers 13 residues. V gave up 4 bases and J gave up 4 bases, with 11 bases separating them. CDR3 nucleotides: TGTGCCAGCAGCCCCGGGACACCCTATGGCTACACCTTC. This sequence encodes CASSPGTPYGYTF.

This clone has more than one count but fewer than ten. This chain links TRBV28 with TRBJ1-1, with 7 bases identical to TRBD1. This CDR3 has 15 amino acids. With 1 base clipped from V and 7 bases from J, the junction kept 9 bases outside the gene matches. Germline CDR1 MDHEN, CDR2 SYDVKM. The chain's CDR3 is CASSLSEGAHGEAFF. CDR3 sequence (DNA): TGTGCCAGCAGTTTATCCGAGGGGGCGCATGGTGAAGCTTTCTTT.

This clone came up a few times. Relative to the germline gene, one junction end is altered; a read error may explain this. The V and J genes are TRBV20-1 and TRBJ2-1, with 8 bases identical to TRBD1. Germline CDR1 is DFQATT and CDR2 is SNEGSKA (reference sequence). The CDR3 totals 11 residues. The CDR3 region is CSARDREKLLF. Here the CDR3 DNA reads TGCAGTGCTAGGGACAGGGAGAAATTGCTCTTC.

The chain carries TRBV5-3 and TRBJ2-7; 10 bases align to TRBD1. TRBV5-3 carries the ORF label, with uncertain function. CDR3 length: 15 residues. Unmatched junction bases numbered 8, after V lost 3 bases and J lost 5 bases. CDR3 in amino acids: CARSSRDRGAHEQYF. DNA of the CDR3: TGTGCCAGAAGCTCCCGGGACAGGGGCGCGCACGAGCAGTACTTC.

J is TRBJ2-4 and V is TRBV18; D not resolved. Germline values: CDR1 KGHSH, CDR2 LQKENI. The CDR3 has 15 amino acids. The V and J ends lost 1 base and 0 bases respectively, with 7 bases between them. As DNA, the CDR3 is TGTGCCAGCTCACCACAAGAGTTAGCCAAAAACATTCAGTACTTC. It encodes CASSPQELAKNIQYF.

This sequence joins TRBV2 and TRBJ2-7, with 7 positions matching TRBD1. Germline-derived CDR1 and CDR2 are SNHLY and FYNNEI. V lost 5 bases and J lost 9; bases outside the gene matches: 1. The CDR3 extends over 10 amino acids. CDR3 amino acids: CASSWTGQYF. The CDR3 DNA reads TGTGCCAGCAGTTGGACAGGGCAGTACTTC.

V usage is TRBV18 and J usage is TRBJ2-1, with D tentatively TRBD2 (6 bases). The length of the CDR3 is 16 residues. V was shortened by 2 bases and J by 7 bases, with 18 bases between the two germline ends. Germline V lookup: CDR1 KGHSH, CDR2 LQKENI. CDR3 DNA sequence: TGTGCCAGCTCACCAGATCAGCCGGGACTCAAAAATGAGCAGTTCTTC. Translation gives CASSPDQPGLKNEQFF. Full variable domain (remainder filled in from reference TRBV18 and TRBJ2-1): NAGVMQNPRHLVRRRGQEARLRCSPMKGHSHVYWYRQLPEEGLKFMVYLQKENIIDESGMPKERFSAEFPKEGPSILRIQQVVRGDSAAYFCASSPDQPGLKNEQFFGPGTRLTVL.

The chain is built from TRBV29-1 and TRBJ1-2, with no clear D. The ends were cut back, 2 bases at V and 6 bases at J, with 10 bases in the middle. The CDR3 totals 12 residues. The germline V gene encodes CDR1 SQVTM and CDR2 ANQGSEA. The CDR3 DNA is TGCAGCGTTGAAACGAGCCGAGATGGCTACACCTTC. Protein sequence: CSVETSRDGYTF.

This chain uses TRBV25-1 with TRBJ1-2, with 9 bases aligning to TRBD1. V shed 2 bases and J 2 bases; nucleotides not matched to a gene: 3. Germline-derived CDR1 and CDR2 are MGHDK and SYGVNS. The CDR3 sequence is 15 residues long. CDR3 coding DNA: TGTGCCAGCAGTGAAACAGGGGGCAGCAACTATGGCTACACCTTC. This sequence encodes CASSETGGSNYGYTF.

This chain uses TRBV6-4 with TRBJ1-4; D uncertain. CDR1 MRHNA and CDR2 SNTAGT come from the germline V gene. Trimming cost V 2 bases and J 8 bases, with 9 bases left between them. The CDR3 extends over 13 amino acids. CDR3 protein: CASSDPFLEKLFF. The CDR3 coding sequence is TGTGCCAGCAGTGACCCTTTTTTAGAAAAACTGTTTTTT.

J is TRBJ2-2 and V is TRBV18; TRBD2 might be the D (6 bases). Trimming removed 3 bases from V and 3 bases from J, with 8 bases in between. In germline, CDR1 is KGHSH, CDR2 LQKENI. This CDR3 has 14 residues. The CDR3 DNA sequence: TGTGCCAGCTCACCGGGACTTTACACCGGGGAGCTGTTTTTT. This encodes CASSPGLYTGELFF. The whole variable domain, filled in from reference TRBV18 and TRBJ2-2, reads NAGVMQNPRHLVRRRGQEARLRCSPMKGHSHVYWYRQLPEEGLKFMVYLQKENIIDESGMPKERFSAEFPKEGPSILRIQQVVRGDSAAYFCASSPGLYTGELFFGEGSRLTVL.

This rearrangement joins TRBV6-2 or TRBV6-3 to TRBJ2-7; 7 positions agree with TRBD2. Germline V gene data show CDR1 as MNHEY and CDR2 as SVGEGT. This CDR3 region has 14 residues. The junction had 7 bases not matched to a gene; V was cut back by 5 bases and J by 3 bases. The DNA for the CDR3 is TGTGCCAGCAGTAGATGGGGGGGAAACTACGAGCAGTACTTC. Its protein product is CASSRWGGNYEQYF.